This T cell receptor (beta chain) was sequenced for a study of identical twins. Overall study findings and caveats: Findings came from cross-sectional statistics, without long-term follow-up of donors. High-abundance cord blood beta clonotypes had fewer insertions; memory repertoires showed none. When twins shared out-of-frame alpha sequences, those sequences had excess low generation probability.

TCRdb independently ran MiXCR on the 5' RACE reads; one entry per CDR3 protein. Seen here are approximately 530,000 distinct CDR3 sequences, 20% to 25% observed once, and the top ten hold 0.48%. About this clonotype: Its antigen is unknown.

The germline V gene has CDR1 ENHRY and CDR2 SYGVKD. The CDR3 totals 14 residues. V was cut by 4 bases and J by 0 bases, with 9 bases left in between. These data were also reused for a study on yellow fever vaccine responses in identical twins.

The sequenced material came from CD4+ T cells sorted from blood. The chain links TRBV10-3 to TRBJ1-1; no definite D call. This receptor was identified in a woman aged 18-29 years in good health. Here the CDR3 DNA reads TGTGCCATCAGTGTAGGTTTTTTGAACACTGAAGCTTTCTTT. Its protein product is CAISVGFLNTEAFF.